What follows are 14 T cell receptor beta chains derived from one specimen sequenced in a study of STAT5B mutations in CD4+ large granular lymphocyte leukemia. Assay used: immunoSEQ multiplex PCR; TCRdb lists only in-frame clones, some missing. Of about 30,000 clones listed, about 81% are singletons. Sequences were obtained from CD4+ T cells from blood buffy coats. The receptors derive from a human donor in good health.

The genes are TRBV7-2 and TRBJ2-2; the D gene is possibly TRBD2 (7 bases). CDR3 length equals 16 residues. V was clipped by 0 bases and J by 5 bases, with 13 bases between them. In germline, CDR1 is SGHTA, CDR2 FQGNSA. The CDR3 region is CASSLAVGGRTGELFF. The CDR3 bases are TGTGCCAGCAGCTTAGCGGTCGGGGGGCGGACCGGGGAGCTGTTTTTT.

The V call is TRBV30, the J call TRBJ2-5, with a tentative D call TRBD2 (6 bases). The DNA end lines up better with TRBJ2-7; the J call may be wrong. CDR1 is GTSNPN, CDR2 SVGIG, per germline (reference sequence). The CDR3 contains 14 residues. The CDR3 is CAWSAGTGAYEQYF. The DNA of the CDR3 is TGTGCCTGGAGCGCCGGGACTGGGGCCTACGAGCAGTACTTC.

The CDR3 nucleotides are TGTGCCTGGAATAGTAGGGTAGCGACTGAAGCTTTCTTT. It translates to CAWNSRVATEAFF. The chain has TRBV30 and TRBJ1-1, with D hard to call. CDR3 length: 13 amino acids. Trimming shortened V by 4 bases and J by 5 bases, and 14 bases separated the two germline ends. Looked up from germline, CDR1 is GTSNPN and CDR2 is SVGIG (reference sequence).

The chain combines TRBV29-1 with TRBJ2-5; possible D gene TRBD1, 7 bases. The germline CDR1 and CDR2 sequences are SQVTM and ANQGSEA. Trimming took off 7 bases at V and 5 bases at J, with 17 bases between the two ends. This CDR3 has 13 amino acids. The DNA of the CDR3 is TGCAGCGCCGAAGAGACAGGGAGGGAGACCCAGTACTTC. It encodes CSAEETGRETQYF.

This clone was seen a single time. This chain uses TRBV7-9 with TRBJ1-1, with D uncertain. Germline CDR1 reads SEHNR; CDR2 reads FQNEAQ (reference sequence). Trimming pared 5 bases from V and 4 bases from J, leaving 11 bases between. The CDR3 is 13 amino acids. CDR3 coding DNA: TGTGCCAGCAGCCCCTCGGGGTCCACTGAAGCTTTCTTT. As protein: CASSPSGSTEAFF.

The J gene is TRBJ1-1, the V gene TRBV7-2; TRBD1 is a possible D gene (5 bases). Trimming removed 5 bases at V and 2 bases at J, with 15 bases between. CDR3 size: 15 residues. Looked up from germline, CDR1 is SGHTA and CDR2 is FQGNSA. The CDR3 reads CASSVQRGANTEAFF. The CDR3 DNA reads TGTGCCAGCAGCGTGCAACGAGGGGCAAACACTGAAGCTTTCTTT.

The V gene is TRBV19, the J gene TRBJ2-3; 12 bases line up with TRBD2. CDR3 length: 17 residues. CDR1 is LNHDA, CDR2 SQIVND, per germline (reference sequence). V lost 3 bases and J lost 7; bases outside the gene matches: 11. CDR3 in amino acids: CASSMTSGGPPQNTQYF. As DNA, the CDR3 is TGTGCCAGTAGTATGACTAGCGGGGGCCCTCCACAGAATACGCAGTATTTT.

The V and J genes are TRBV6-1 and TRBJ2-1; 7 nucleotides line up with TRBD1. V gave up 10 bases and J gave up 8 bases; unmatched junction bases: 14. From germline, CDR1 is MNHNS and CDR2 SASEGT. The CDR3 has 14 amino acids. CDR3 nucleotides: TGTGCCACACGACAGGGTTGGGAAACAGATGAGCAGTTCTTC. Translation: CATRQGWETDEQFF.

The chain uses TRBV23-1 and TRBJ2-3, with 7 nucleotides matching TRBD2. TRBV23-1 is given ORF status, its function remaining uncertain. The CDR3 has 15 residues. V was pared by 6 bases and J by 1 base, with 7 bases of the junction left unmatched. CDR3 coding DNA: TGCGCCAGCAGGCAGGGTGGGAGGGGCACAGATACGCAGTATTTT. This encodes CASRQGGRGTDTQYF.

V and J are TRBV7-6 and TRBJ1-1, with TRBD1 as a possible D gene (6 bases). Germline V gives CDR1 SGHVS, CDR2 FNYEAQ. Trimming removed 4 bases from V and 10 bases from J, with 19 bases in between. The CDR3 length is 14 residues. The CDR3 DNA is TGTGCCAGCAGCTCCATGGGGGGAGGGGGGCGAGCTTTCTTT. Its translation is CASSSMGGGGRAFF.

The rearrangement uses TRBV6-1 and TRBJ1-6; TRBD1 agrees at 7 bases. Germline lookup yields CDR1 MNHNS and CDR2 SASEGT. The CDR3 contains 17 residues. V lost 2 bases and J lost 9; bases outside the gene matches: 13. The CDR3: CASSEWSGQGVGSPLHF. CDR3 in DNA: TGTGCCAGCAGTGAATGGAGTGGGCAGGGGGTTGGTTCACCCCTCCACTTT.

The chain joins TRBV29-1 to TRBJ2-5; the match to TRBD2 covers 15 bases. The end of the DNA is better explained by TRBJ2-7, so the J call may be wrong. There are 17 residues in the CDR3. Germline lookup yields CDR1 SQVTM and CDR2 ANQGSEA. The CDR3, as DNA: TGCAGCGTTGGGGGACTAGCGGGAGGCCTAGGAATTTACGAGCAGTACTTC. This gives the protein CSVGGLAGGLGIYEQYF.

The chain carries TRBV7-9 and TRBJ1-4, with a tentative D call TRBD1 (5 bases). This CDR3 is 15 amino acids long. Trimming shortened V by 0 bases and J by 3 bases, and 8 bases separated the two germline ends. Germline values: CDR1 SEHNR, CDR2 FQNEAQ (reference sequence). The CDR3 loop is CASSLAGGANEKLFF. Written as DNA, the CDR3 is TGTGCCAGCAGCTTAGCGGGGGGAGCTAATGAAAAACTGTTTTTT.

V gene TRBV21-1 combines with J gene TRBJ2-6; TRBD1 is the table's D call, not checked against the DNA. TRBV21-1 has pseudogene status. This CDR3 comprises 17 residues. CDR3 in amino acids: CASREQGAGSGANVLTF. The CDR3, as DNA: TGTGCCAGCAGAGAACAGGGGGCCGGGTCTGGGGCCAACGTCCTGACTTTC.